Listed here are 14 T cell receptor beta chains from one sample, sequenced in a study of T cell responses to AZD1222 COVID-19 vaccine. TCRdb keeps only in-frame clones here, not all; method: immunoSEQ multiplex PCR. Of over 110,000 clones listed, about 90% are singletons. Sample: peripheral blood, taken 28 days after the second AZD1222 dose. These receptors were taken from an adult who received the AZD1222 COVID-19 vaccine.

The chain couples TRBV7-2 to TRBJ1-1; no clear D. The germline V gene has CDR1 SGHTA and CDR2 FQGNSA. Trimming took off 4 bases at V and 5 bases at J, with 8 bases between the two ends. The CDR3 covers 12 residues. The DNA of the CDR3 is TGTGCCAGCAGCTCCCTATATACTGAAGCTTTCTTT. Residues: CASSSLYTEAFF.

In this sample, this clone turned up a few times. The chain has TRBV27 and TRBJ1-3; 7 bases agree with TRBD1. Per germline, CDR1 MNHEY and CDR2 SMNVEV (reference sequence). With V trimmed by 0 bases and J by 4 bases, 0 bases remained unmatched. This CDR3 comprises 14 residues. The CDR3 spells CASSLSDRGNTIYF. CDR3 nucleotide sequence: TGTGCCAGCAGTTTATCGGACAGGGGAAACACCATATATTTT.

The genes are TRBV4-2 and TRBJ1-1, with unresolved D. The germline V gene has CDR1 LGHNA and CDR2 YNFKEQ. CDR3 size: 12 residues. Trimming took 0 bases from V and 3 from J, leaving 2 bases between them. The CDR3 spells CASSQDDTEAFF. The DNA of the CDR3 is TGTGCCAGCAGCCAAGACGACACTGAAGCTTTCTTT.

CDR3 region: CASSRQGAIGAFF. DNA of the CDR3: TGTGCCAGCAGTAGACAGGGGGCTATCGGAGCTTTCTTT. V gene TRBV12-3 or TRBV12-4 combines with J gene TRBJ1-1; 10 nucleotides match TRBD1. The CDR3 length is 13 residues. The trim removed 5 bases at V and 10 bases at J, leaving 7 bases unmatched.

Worth noting for this clone: Other DNA sequences in this specimen translate into the identical CDR3. V is TRBV3-1 (or the pseudogene TRBV3-2) and J is TRBJ2-4, with D uncertain. V lost 1 base to trimming and J lost 0 bases, with 4 bases between them. CDR1 and CDR2 (germline): LGHDT, YNNKEL (reference sequence). The CDR3 is 14 residues long. Written as DNA, the CDR3 is TGTGCCAGCAGCCAAGCGTTAGCCAAAAACATTCAGTACTTC. It is translated as CASSQALAKNIQYF.

The chain uses TRBV20-1 and TRBJ2-1, with 7 bases that match TRBD2. CDR3 length equals 17 residues. After removal of 3 bases from V and 7 bases from J, the junction contained 18 bases not matched to a gene. CDR1 is DFQATT and CDR2 is SNEGSKA in the germline V gene (reference sequence). CDR3: CSASPPLGTREENEQFF. The CDR3 bases are TGCAGTGCTAGTCCTCCCCTGGGGACTCGGGAGGAGAATGAGCAGTTCTTC.

The chain is built from TRBV5-1 and TRBJ1-6; D not certain. Germline-derived CDR1 and CDR2 are SGHRS and YFSETQ. There are 13 residues in the CDR3. The V end was cut by 2 bases, the J end by 7 bases, with 7 bases between. The CDR3 coding sequence is TGCGCCAGCAGCTTAGGATTCAATTCACCCCTCCACTTT. Protein product: CASSLGFNSPLHF. Based on the CDR3 plus reference TRBV5-1 and TRBJ1-6, the full variable domain is KAGVTQTPRYLIKTRGQQVTLSCSPISGHRSVSWYQQTPGQGLQFLFEYFSETQRNKGNFPGRFSGRQFSNSRSEMNVSTLELGDSALYLCASSLGFNSPLHFGNGTRLTVT.

This chain joins TRBV5-6 and TRBJ1-5; D is undetermined. Trimming took 1 base from V and 5 from J, leaving 13 bases between them. This CDR3 is 15 amino acids long. Germline V gives CDR1 SGHDT, CDR2 YYEEEE. For the CDR3, the DNA is TGTGCCAGCAGCTTGTTCGAGGGTTTGTATCAGCCCCAGCATTTT. Translating gives CASSLFEGLYQPQHF.

As DNA, the CDR3 is TGTGCCAGCAGCTTAGACGGGACCGGGGAGCTGTTTTTT. This encodes CASSLDGTGELFF. The chain combines TRBV11-3 with TRBJ2-2; D uncertain. V shed 0 bases and J shed 5 bases, with 4 bases lying between them. The CDR3 spans 13 residues. Germline V lookup: CDR1 SGHNT, CDR2 YENEEA.

The chain uses TRBV6-4 and TRBJ2-3; TRBD2 matches at 7 bases. CDR3 length: 15 residues. The germline gives CDR1 MRHNA, CDR2 SNTAGT. V dropped 3 bases and J dropped 2; count of bases not matched to a gene: 5. CDR3 DNA sequence: TGTGCCAGCAGTGATAGAGCGGGGACCACAGATACGCAGTATTTT. Translating it yields CASSDRAGTTDTQYF.

V and J are TRBV18 and TRBJ1-3; D call uncertain. CDR1 is KGHSH and CDR2 is LQKENI in the germline V gene. The CDR3 has 12 residues. Trimming took off 8 bases at V and 4 bases at J, with 9 bases between the two ends. The CDR3 DNA follows: TGTGCCAGCCAGGCCCCGGGAAACACCATATATTTT. It encodes CASQAPGNTIYF.

CDR3 region: CASSRRYRAEAYGYTF. DNA of the CDR3: TGTGCCAGCAGCCGACGTTACAGGGCAGAAGCTTATGGCTACACCTTC. This chain links TRBV5-6 with TRBJ1-2; tentative D call: TRBD1 (6 bases). This CDR3 region has 16 residues. The germline gives CDR1 SGHDT, CDR2 YYEEEE. Trimming shortened V by 4 bases and J by 5 bases, and 21 bases separated the two germline ends.

The rearrangement links TRBV2 to TRBJ1-4; maybe TRBD1 (5 bases). This CDR3 is 15 amino acids long. V shed 2 bases and J shed 5 bases, with 12 bases lying between them. From germline, CDR1 is SNHLY and CDR2 FYNNEI. CDR3 sequence: CASSEQGSGNEKLFF. DNA of the CDR3: TGTGCCAGCAGTGAACAGGGTTCTGGGAATGAAAAACTGTTTTTT.

The CDR3 sequence is CASIAGGGQNTGELFF. In DNA form, the CDR3 reads TGTGCCAGCATCGCAGGTGGGGGCCAGAACACCGGGGAGCTGTTTTTT. This sequence joins TRBV7-9 and TRBJ2-2, with D perhaps TRBD1 (6 bases). Trimming removed 7 bases from V and 1 base from J, with 16 bases in between. The CDR3 is made up of 16 amino acids. Per the germline V gene, CDR1 is SEHNR and CDR2 is FQNEAQ (reference sequence).